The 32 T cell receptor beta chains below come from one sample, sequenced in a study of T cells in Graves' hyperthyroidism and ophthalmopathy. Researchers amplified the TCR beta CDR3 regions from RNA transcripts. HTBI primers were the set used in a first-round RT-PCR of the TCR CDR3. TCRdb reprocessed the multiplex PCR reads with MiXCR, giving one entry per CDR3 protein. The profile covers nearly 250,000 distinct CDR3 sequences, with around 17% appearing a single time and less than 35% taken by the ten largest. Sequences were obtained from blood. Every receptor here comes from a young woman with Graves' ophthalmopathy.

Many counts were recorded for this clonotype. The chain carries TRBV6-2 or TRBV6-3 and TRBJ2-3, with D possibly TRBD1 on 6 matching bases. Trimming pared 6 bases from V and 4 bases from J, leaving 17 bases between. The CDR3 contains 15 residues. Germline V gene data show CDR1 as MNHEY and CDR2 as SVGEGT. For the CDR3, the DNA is TGTGCCAGCAGCGCCGGGGCAGGGGATGCAGATACGCAGTATTTT. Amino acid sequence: CASSAGAGDADTQYF.

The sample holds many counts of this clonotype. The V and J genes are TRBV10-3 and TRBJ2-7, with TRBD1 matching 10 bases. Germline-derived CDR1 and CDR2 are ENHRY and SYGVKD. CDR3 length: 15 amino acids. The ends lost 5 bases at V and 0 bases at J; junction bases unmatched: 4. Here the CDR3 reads CAISSGTGDSYEQYF. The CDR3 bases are TGTGCCATCAGTTCCGGGACAGGGGACTCCTACGAGCAGTACTTC.

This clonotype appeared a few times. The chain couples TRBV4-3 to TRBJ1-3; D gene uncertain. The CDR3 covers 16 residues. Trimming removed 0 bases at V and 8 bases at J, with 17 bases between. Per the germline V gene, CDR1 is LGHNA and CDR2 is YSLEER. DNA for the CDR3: TGCGCCAGCAGCCAAGATCGAGCGGGCGGAGGGCACACCATATATTTT. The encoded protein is CASSQDRAGGGHTIYF.

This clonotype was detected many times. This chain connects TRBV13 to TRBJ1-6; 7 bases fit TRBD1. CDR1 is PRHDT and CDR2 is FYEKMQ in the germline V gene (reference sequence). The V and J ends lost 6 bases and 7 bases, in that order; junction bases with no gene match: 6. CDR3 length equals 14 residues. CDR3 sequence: CASSTGQRNSPLHF. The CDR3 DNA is TGTGCCAGCAGTACGGGACAGCGGAATTCACCCCTCCACTTT.

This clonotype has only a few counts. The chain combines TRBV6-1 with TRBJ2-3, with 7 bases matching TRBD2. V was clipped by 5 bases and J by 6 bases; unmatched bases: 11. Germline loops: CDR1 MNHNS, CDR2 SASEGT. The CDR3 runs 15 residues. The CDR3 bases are TGTGCCAGCAGTCTCGGGGGAGGGGAGGTGGATACGCAGTATTTT. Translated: CASSLGGGEVDTQYF.

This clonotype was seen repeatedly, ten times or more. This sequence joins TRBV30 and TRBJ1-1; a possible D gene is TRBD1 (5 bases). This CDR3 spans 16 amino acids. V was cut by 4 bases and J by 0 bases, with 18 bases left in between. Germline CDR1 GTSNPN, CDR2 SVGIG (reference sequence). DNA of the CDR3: TGTGCCTGGACCACAATCGCGGGGCAGCTGAACACTGAAGCTTTCTTT. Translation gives CAWTTIAGQLNTEAFF.

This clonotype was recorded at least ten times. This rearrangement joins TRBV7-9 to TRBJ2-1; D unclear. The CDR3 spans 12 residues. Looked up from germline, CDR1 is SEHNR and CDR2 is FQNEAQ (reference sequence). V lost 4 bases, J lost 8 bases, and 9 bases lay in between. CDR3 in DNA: TGTGCCAGCAGCTCCCTGTCTTATGAGCAGTTCTTC. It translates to CASSSLSYEQFF.

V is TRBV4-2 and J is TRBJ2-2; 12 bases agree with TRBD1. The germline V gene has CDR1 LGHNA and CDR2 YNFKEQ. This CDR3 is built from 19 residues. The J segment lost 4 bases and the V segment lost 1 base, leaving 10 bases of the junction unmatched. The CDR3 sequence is CASSQASSGQGAGTGELFF. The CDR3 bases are TGTGCCAGCAGCCAAGCCTCCTCGGGACAGGGGGCGGGCACCGGGGAGCTGTTTTTT.

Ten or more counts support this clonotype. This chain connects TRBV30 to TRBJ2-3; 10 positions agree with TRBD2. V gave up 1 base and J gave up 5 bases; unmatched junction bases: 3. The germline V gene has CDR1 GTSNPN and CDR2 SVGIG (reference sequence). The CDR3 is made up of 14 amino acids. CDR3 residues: CAWSDQRGGDTQYF. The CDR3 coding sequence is TGTGCCTGGAGTGACCAGCGGGGGGGAGATACGCAGTATTTT.

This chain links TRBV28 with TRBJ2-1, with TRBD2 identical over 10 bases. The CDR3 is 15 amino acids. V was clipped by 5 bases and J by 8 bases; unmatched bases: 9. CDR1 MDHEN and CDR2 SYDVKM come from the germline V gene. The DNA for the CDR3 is TGTGCCAGCAGTCTGGGACTAGCGAGGGGCGATGAGCAGTTCTTC. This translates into CASSLGLARGDEQFF.

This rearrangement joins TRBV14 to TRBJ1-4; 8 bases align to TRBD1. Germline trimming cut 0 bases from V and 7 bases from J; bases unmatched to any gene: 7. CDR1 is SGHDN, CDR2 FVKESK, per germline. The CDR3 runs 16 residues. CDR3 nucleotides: TGTGCCAGCAGCCAAGATCTCCCCAGGGGGCCTGAAAAACTGTTTTTT. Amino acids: CASSQDLPRGPEKLFF.

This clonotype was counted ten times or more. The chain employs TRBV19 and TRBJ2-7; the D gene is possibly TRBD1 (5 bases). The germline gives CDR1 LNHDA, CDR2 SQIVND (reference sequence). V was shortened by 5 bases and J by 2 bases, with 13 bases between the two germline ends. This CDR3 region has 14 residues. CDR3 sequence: CASSAVGAAYEQYF. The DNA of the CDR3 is TGTGCCAGTAGTGCTGTTGGGGCGGCCTACGAGCAGTACTTC.

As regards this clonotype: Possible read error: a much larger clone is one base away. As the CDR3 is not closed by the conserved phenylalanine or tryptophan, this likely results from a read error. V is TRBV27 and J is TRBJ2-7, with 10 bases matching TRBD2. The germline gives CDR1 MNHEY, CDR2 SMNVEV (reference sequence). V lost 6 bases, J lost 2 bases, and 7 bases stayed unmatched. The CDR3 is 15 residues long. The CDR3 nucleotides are TGTGCCAGCAGCCTGCTAGCGGGGGTAACCTACGAGCAGTACCTC. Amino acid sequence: CASSLLAGVTYEQYL.

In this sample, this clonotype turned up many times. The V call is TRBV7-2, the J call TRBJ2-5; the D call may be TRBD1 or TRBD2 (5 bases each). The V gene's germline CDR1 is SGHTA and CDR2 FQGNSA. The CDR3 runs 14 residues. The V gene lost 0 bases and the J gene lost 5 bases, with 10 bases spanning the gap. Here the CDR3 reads CASSLAVGVETQYF. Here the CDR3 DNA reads TGTGCCAGCAGCTTAGCAGTGGGGGTGGAGACCCAGTACTTC.

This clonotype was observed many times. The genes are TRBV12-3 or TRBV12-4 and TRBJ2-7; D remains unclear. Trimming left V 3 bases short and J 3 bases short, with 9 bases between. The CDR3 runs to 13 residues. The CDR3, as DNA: TGTGCCAGCAGTTTCAAGGATTTCTACGAGCAGTACTTC. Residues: CASSFKDFYEQYF.

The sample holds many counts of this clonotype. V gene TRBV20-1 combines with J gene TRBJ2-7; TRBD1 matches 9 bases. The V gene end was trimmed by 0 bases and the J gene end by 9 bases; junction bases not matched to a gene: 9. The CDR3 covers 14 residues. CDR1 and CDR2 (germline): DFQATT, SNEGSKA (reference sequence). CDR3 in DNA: TGCAGTGCTAGAGATCGACAGGGGGGCAGGGGGCAGTACTTC. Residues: CSARDRQGGRGQYF.

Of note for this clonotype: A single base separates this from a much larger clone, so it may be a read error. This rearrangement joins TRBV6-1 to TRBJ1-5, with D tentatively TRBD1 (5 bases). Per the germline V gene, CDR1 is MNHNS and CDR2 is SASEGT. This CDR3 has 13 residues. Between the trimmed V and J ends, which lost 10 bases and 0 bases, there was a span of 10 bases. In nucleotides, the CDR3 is TGTGCCAACGGGGGTTATAGCAATCAGCCCCAGCATTTT. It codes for CANGGYSNQPQHF.

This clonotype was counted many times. CDR3 nucleotides: TGTGCCAGCAGTATATCGGAGACCCAGTACTTC. This encodes CASSISETQYF. The J gene is TRBJ2-5, the V gene TRBV6-2 or TRBV6-3; D ambiguous. With 5 bases removed from V and 5 bases from J, the gap between germline ends came to 6 bases. Germline V CDR1 and CDR2: MNHEY, SVGEGT. There are 11 residues in the CDR3.

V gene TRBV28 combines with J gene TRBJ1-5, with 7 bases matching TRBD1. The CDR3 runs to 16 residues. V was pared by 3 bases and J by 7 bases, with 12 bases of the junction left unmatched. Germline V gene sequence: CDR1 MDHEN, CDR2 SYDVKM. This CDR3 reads CASSFFAGGSRQPQHF. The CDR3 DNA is TGTGCCAGCAGTTTTTTCGCAGGGGGAAGTCGGCAGCCCCAGCATTTT.

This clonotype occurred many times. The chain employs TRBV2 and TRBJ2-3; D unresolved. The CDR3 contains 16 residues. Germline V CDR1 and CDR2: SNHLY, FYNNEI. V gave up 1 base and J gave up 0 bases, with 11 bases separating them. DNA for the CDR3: TGTGCCAGCAGTGAAGGAGCTTACGCAAGCACAGATACGCAGTATTTT. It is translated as CASSEGAYASTDTQYF.

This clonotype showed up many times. The chain's CDR3 is CASRQRVSSYNEQFF. DNA of the CDR3: TGTGCCAGCAGGCAGCGGGTAAGCTCCTACAATGAGCAGTTCTTC. The chain couples TRBV28 to TRBJ2-1; D perhaps matches TRBD2 (6 bases). CDR1 and CDR2 (germline): MDHEN, SYDVKM. Trimming took off 6 bases at V and 0 bases at J, with 12 bases between the two ends. The CDR3 consists of 15 residues.

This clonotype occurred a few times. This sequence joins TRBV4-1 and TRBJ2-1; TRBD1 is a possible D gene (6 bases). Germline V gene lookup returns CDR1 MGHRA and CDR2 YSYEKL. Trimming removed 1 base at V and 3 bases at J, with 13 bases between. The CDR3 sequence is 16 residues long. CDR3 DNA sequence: TGCGCCAGCAGCCAAGGAGCCAGGGGACACTACAATGAGCAGTTCTTC. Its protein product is CASSQGARGHYNEQFF.

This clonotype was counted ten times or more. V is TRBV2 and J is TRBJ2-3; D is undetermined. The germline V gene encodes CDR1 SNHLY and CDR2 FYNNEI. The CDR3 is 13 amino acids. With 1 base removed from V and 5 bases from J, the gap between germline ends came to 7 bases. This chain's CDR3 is CASSEEGIDTQYF. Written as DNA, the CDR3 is TGTGCCAGCAGTGAAGAGGGAATAGATACGCAGTATTTT.

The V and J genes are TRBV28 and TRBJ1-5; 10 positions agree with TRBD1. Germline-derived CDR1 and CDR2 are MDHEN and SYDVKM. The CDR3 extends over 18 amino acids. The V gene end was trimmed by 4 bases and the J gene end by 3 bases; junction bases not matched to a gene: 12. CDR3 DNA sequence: TGTGCCAGCAGTTCTCTCGGGACAGGGGAGGCGGACAATCAGCCCCAGCATTTT. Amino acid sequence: CASSSLGTGEADNQPQHF.

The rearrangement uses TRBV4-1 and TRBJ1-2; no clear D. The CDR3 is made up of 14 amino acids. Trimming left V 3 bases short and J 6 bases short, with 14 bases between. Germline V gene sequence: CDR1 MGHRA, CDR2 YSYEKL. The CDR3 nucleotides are TGCGCCAGCAGCCAGGTACTAGTGGCGGATGGCTACACCTTC. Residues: CASSQVLVADGYTF.

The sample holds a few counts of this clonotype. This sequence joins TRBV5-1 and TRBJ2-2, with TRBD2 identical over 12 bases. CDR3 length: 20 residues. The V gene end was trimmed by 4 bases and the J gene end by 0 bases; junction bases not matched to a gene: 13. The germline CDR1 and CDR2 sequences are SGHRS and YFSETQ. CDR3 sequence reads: CASSDPMATSGGTNTGELFF. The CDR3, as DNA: TGCGCCAGCAGCGACCCAATGGCTACTAGCGGGGGGACGAACACCGGGGAGCTGTTTTTT.

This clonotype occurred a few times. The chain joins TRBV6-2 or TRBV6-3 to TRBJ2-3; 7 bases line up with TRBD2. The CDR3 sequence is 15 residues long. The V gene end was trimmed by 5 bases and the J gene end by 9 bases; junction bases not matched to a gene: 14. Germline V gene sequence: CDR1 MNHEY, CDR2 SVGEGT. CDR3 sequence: CASSPGTTFGTTQYF. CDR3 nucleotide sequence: TGTGCCAGCAGTCCCGGGACTACCTTCGGTACGACGCAGTATTTT.

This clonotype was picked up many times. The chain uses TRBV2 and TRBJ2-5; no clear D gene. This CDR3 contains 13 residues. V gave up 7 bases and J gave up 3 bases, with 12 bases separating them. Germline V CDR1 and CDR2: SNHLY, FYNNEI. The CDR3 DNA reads TGTGCCAGCAAGACGGATAGGGAAGAGACCCAGTACTTC. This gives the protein CASKTDREETQYF.

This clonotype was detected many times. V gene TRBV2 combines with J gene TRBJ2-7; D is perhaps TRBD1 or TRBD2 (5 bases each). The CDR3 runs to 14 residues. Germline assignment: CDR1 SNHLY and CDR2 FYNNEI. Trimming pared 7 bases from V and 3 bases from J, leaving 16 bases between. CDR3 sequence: CASKTGRSVYEQYF. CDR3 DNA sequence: TGTGCCAGCAAGACGGGACGCAGTGTCTACGAGCAGTACTTC.

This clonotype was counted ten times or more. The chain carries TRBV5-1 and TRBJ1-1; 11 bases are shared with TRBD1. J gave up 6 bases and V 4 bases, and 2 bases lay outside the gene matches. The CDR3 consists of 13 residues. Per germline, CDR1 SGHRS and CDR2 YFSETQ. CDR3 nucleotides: TGCGCCAGCAGCGGACAGGGGGCCTCTGAAGCTTTCTTT. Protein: CASSGQGASEAFF.

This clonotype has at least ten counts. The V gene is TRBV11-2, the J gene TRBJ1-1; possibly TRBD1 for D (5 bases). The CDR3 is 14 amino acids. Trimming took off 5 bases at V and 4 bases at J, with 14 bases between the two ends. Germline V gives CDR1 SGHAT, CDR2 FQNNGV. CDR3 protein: CASSPEGYLTEAFF. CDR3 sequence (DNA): TGTGCCAGCAGCCCCGAGGGGTACCTCACTGAAGCTTTCTTT.

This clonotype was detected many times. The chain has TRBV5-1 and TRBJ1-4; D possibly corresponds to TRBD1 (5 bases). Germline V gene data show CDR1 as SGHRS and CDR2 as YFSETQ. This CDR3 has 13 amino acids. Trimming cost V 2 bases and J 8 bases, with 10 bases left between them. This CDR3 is CASSFGGIEKLFF. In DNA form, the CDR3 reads TGCGCCAGCAGCTTCGGGGGGATCGAAAAACTGTTTTTT.